This T cell receptor beta chain was identified in a study of OX40 agonist ivuxolimab in advanced cancers. Study details: Enrolled patients in dose escalation had cancers that were hepatocellular carcinoma, melanoma, renal cell or head and neck cancer. The group had a mean age of around 60 years, ranged from 23 to 79, and was 80% to 85% male.

Study results and caveats: At doses 0.1 to 3.0 mg/kg, CD4+ and CD8+ clones expanded. It was also the case that some nonresponders had low normalized T-cell clonal expansion.

This clone was recorded only once. The antigen remains undetermined. The ends were cut back, 2 bases at V and 2 bases at J, with 7 bases in the middle. Germline CDR1 is SGHNT and CDR2 is YENEEA. The CDR3 contains 13 residues. Some clones are missing from TCRdb's copy, which holds only in-frame ones; the method was immunoSEQ multiplex PCR. The data show about 54,000 clones, more than 85% seen once. This chain uses TRBV11-3 with TRBJ2-7, with unresolved D. The sequencing used CD4+ or CD8+ T cells sorted from blood, collected in a trial of the OX40 agonist ivuxolimab. The TCR was taken from an adult with an advanced solid tumor such as melanoma, head and neck, liver or kidney cancer. CDR3 sequence: CASSLTGAYEQYF. In DNA, the CDR3 is TGTGCCAGCAGCTTAACGGGCGCCTACGAGCAGTACTTC.